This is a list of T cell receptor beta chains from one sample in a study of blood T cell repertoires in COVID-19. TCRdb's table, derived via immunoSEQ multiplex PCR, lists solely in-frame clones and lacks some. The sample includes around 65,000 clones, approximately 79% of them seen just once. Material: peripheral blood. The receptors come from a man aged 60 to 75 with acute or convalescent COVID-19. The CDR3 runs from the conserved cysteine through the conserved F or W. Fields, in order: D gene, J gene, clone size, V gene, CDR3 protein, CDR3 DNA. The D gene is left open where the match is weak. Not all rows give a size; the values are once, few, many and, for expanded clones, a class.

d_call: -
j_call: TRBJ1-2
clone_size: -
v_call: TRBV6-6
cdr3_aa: CASSQPGRNYGYTF
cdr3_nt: TGTGCCAGCAGCCAGCCGGGTAGAAACTATGGCTACACCTTC

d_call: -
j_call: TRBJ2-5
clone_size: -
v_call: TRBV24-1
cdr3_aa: CATSGAQVVGETQYF
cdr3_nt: TGTGCCACCAGTGGGGCACAGGTCGTGGGAGAGACCCAGTACTTC

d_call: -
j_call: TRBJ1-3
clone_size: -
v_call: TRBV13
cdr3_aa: CASSFWGDPSGNTIYF
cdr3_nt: TGTGCCAGCAGCTTCTGGGGCGATCCCTCTGGAAACACCATATATTTT

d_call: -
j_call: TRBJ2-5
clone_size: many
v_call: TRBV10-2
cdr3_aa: CASRGNGRERETQYF
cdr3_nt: TGCGCCAGCAGGGGGAACGGGCGGGAACGGGAGACCCAGTACTTC

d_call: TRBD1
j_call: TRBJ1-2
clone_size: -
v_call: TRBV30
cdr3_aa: CAWSLLGQGLYGYTF
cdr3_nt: TGTGCCTGGAGTCTTTTGGGACAGGGCCTCTATGGCTACACCTTC

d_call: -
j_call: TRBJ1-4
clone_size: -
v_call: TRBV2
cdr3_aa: CASRADRFRNNEKLFF
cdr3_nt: TGTGCCAGCAGAGCCGACAGATTTCGTAATAATGAAAAACTGTTTTTT

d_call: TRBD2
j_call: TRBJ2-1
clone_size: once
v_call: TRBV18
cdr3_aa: CASSPPGLSSGRYNEQFF
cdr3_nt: TGTGCCAGCTCACCACCGGGACTGTCTAGCGGGAGGTACAATGAGCAGTTCTTC

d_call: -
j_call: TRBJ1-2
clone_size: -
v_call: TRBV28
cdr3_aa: CASSPAGHNYGYTF
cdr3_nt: TGTGCCAGCAGTCCGGCAGGCCATAACTATGGCTACACCTTC

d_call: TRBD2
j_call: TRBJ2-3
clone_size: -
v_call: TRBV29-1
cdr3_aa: CSVDGLDYTDTQYF
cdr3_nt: TGCAGCGTTGATGGACTAGACTACACAGATACGCAGTATTTT

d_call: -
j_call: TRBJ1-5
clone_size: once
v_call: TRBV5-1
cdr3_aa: CASSPGRDGAPQHF
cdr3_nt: TGCGCCAGCAGCCCGGGGAGGGACGGTGCGCCCCAGCATTTT

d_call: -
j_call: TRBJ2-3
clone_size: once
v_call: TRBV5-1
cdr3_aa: CASSLALGDTDTQYF
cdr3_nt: TGCGCCAGCAGCTTGGCCTTAGGGGATACAGATACGCAGTATTTT

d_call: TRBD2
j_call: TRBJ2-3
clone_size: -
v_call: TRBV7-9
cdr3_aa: CASSSTSGIADTQYF
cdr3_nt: TGTGCCAGCAGCTCGACTAGCGGGATCGCAGATACGCAGTATTTT

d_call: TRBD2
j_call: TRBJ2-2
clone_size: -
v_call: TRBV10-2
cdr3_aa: CASKLAGGLNTGELFF
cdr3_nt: TGCGCCAGCAAGTTAGCGGGAGGGCTGAACACCGGGGAGCTGTTTTTT

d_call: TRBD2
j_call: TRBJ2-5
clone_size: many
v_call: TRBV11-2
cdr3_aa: CASSWGLAGVAQETQYF
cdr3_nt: TGTGCCAGCAGCTGGGGACTAGCGGGGGTCGCGCAAGAGACCCAGTACTTC

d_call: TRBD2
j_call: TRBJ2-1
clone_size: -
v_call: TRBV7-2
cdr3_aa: CASSSQREAWNEQFF
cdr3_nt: TGTGCCAGCAGCTCCCAGCGGGAGGCCTGGAATGAGCAGTTCTTC

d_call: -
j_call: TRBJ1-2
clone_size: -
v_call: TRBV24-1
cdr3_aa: CACGENYGYTF
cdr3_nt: TGTGCCTGCGGGGAAAATTATGGCTACACCTTC

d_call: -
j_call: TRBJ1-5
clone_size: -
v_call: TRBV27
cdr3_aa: CASSLSGPWEPQHF
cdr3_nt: TGTGCCAGCAGTTTATCGGGGCCTTGGGAGCCCCAGCATTTT

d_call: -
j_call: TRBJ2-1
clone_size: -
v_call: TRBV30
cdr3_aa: CAWSVAHEQFF
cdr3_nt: TGTGCCTGGAGTGTAGCCCATGAGCAGTTCTTC

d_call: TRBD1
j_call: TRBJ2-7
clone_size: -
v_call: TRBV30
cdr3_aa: CAWSGQGSGEQYF
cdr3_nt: TGTGCCTGGAGTGGACAGGGTTCGGGGGAGCAGTACTTC

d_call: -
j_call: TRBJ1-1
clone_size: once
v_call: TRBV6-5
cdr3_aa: CASRGDIDVFF
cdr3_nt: TGTGCCAGCAGAGGCGACATAGATGTTTTCTTT

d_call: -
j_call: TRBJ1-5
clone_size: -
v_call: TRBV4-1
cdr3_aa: CASSRDTGNQPQHF
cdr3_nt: TGCGCCAGCAGCCGGGACACCGGAAATCAGCCCCAGCATTTT

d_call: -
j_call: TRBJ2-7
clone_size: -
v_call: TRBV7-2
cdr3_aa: CASSPWHQHYEQYF
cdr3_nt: TGTGCCAGCAGCCCCTGGCACCAACACTACGAGCAGTACTTC

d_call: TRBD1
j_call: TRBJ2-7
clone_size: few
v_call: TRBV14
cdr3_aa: CASSQAGTGDEQYF
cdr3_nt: TGTGCCAGCAGCCAAGCTGGGACAGGGGACGAGCAGTACTTC

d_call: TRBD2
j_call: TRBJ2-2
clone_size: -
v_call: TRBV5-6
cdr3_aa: CASSKRRDYLTGELFF
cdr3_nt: TGTGCCAGCAGTAAAAGACGGGACTATCTCACCGGGGAGCTGTTTTTT

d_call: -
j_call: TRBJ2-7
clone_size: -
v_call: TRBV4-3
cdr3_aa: CASSQDQEASYEQYF
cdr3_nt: TGCGCCAGCAGCCAAGATCAAGAAGCCTCCTACGAGCAGTACTTC

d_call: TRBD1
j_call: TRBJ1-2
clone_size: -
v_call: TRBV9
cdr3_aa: CASSQGQRNGYTF
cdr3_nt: TGTGCCAGCAGCCAGGGACAGAGGAATGGCTACACCTTC

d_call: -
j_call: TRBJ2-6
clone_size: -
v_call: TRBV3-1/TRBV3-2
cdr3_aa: CASSSGGANVLTF
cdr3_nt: TGTGCCAGCAGCTCGGGTGGGGCCAACGTCCTGACTTTC

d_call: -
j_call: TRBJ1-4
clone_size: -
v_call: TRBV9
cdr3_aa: CASSALAGAGEKLFF
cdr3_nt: TGTGCCAGCAGCGCCCTAGCAGGGGCAGGGGAAAAACTGTTTTTT

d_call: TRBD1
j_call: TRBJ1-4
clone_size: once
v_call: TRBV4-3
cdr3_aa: CASSQTMKGANEKLFF
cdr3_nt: TGCGCCAGCAGCCAAACGATGAAGGGGGCAAATGAAAAACTGTTTTTT

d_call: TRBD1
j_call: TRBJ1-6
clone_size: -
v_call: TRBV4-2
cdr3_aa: CASSQGTGRSDSPLHF
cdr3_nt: TGTGCCAGCAGCCAGGGGACAGGGAGGAGTGATTCACCCCTCCACTTT

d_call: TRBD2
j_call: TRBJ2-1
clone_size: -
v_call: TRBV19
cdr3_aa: CASSIRGSVNEQFF
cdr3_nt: TGTGCCAGTAGTATTCGCGGGAGTGTTAATGAGCAGTTCTTC